The present TCR beta chain was sequenced within a study of neurological immune-mediated disorders. Overall study results and limits: One related-CDR3 cluster, identified by phylogenetic grouping, held the repertoires of 18 of 34 multiple sclerosis patients and was a possible signature. None of the CDR3 amino acid sequences of expanded clones were shared across subjects, and this suggested private repertoires in all groups.

This clonotype was observed many times. What it binds is unknown. TCRdb ran MiXCR on the 5' RACE reads and lists one entry per CDR3 protein. The sample consists of 55,000 to 75,000 distinct CDR3 sequences, roughly 5% of them appearing once. CDR1 and CDR2 from the germline V gene are DFQATT and SNEGSKA (reference sequence). The germline V and J ends were trimmed by 0 bases and 5 bases, with 5 bases remaining between them. There are 12 residues in the CDR3. The chain links TRBV20-1 to TRBJ1-5; D is ambiguous. The origin of this receptor is a human donor with multiple sclerosis. The donor label of this sample is uncertain. The sequenced sample consisted of PBMCs. The CDR3 loop is CSARDPHQPQHF. The CDR3 DNA follows: TGCAGTGCTAGAGACCCGCATCAGCCCCAGCATTTT.